Listed here are 32 T cell receptor beta chains from one sample, sequenced in a study of cytomegalovirus exposure and HLA in healthy donors. Clones were sequenced by immunoSEQ multiplex PCR, and TCRdb holds only the in-frame ones, with some missing. The sample records about 160,000 clones, roughly 83% being singletons. The material sequenced was PBMCs. These receptors were obtained from a man aged 30 to 39 in good health and CMV-seropositive.

The genes are TRBV4-2 and TRBJ1-1; a weak D match, TRBD1 (5 bases). This CDR3 has 16 amino acids. Trimming removed 1 base at V and 1 base at J, with 13 bases between. Germline values: CDR1 LGHNA, CDR2 YNFKEQ. CDR3 sequence reads: CASSQVLPRANTEAFF. The CDR3, as DNA: TGTGCCAGCAGCCAAGTTCTACCCAGGGCGAACACTGAAGCTTTCTTT.

The V and J genes are TRBV15 and TRBJ1-5, with 8 positions matching TRBD1. Germline CDR1 reads LNHNV; CDR2 reads YYDKDF (reference sequence). V gave up 7 bases and J gave up 6 bases; unmatched junction bases: 8. The CDR3 spans 14 residues. CDR3 nucleotides: TGTGCCACCAAGGCGGACAGGGAAAGTCAGCCCCAGCATTTT. It is translated as CATKADRESQPQHF.

The V gene is TRBV19, the J gene TRBJ1-1, with 8 bases that match TRBD1. This CDR3 spans 13 amino acids. Germline V gives CDR1 LNHDA, CDR2 SQIVND (reference sequence). V was pared by 5 bases and J by 5 bases, with 4 bases of the junction left unmatched. The CDR3, as DNA: TGTGCCAGTAGTGCGGACAGGGAAACTGAAGCTTTCTTT. Translated, it gives CASSADRETEAFF.

CDR3 in amino acids: CASSLGAPGTGTYEQYF. For the CDR3, the DNA is TGTGCCAGCAGCTTAGGGGCCCCCGGGACAGGGACCTACGAGCAGTACTTC. This rearrangement joins TRBV7-2 to TRBJ2-7; TRBD1 matches 9 bases. Trimming cost V 1 base and J 2 bases; bases outside gene matches: 9. CDR1 and CDR2 (germline): SGHTA, FQGNSA. There are 17 residues in the CDR3.

Written as DNA, the CDR3 is TGTGCCAGCAGCTTAGCTCAGGGGGCATACAATGAGCAGTTCTTC. It specifies CASSLAQGAYNEQFF. The chain carries TRBV7-3 and TRBJ2-1, with 8 bases that match TRBD1. The CDR3 extends over 15 amino acids. CDR1 is SGHTA and CDR2 is FQGTGA in the germline V gene. V shed 2 bases, J shed 4 bases, and the junction held 4 bases outside the gene matches.

The V gene is TRBV11-3, the J gene TRBJ1-1; D unclear. V was pared by 0 bases and J by 6 bases, with 8 bases between. The CDR3 runs 13 residues. From germline, CDR1 is SGHNT and CDR2 YENEEA. The DNA for the CDR3 is TGTGCCAGCAGCTTAGATCCTACAGCTGAAGCTTTCTTT. It translates to CASSLDPTAEAFF.

The chain links TRBV9 to TRBJ1-4, with 11 bases matching TRBD1. Losses at the gene ends were 4 bases for V and 3 bases for J; bases not matched to a gene: 5. Germline V gives CDR1 SGDLS, CDR2 YYNGEE. This CDR3 contains 16 residues. For the CDR3, the DNA is TGTGCCAGCAGCACCCGGACAGGGGGCGCTAATGAAAAACTGTTTTTT. Translating gives CASSTRTGGANEKLFF.

This sequence joins TRBV18 and TRBJ2-7; 9 bases are shared with TRBD1. The CDR3 contains 17 residues. J was trimmed by 5 bases and V by 3 bases; bases with no gene match: 14. Germline CDR1 and CDR2: KGHSH and LQKENI. Written as DNA, the CDR3 is TGTGCCAGCTCACCGAAGCGATCCGGGACAGGGCCGGACGAGCAGTACTTC. Its translation: CASSPKRSGTGPDEQYF.

The chain combines TRBV7-3 with TRBJ2-5; weak D call: TRBD2 (5 bases). V lost 5 bases and J 1 base, leaving 14 bases between the germline ends. Germline CDR1 and CDR2: SGHTA and FQGTGA. There are 15 residues in the CDR3. The CDR3 sequence is CASSPGLAGQETQYF. CDR3 DNA: TGTGCCAGCAGCCCCGGGTTGGCGGGCCAAGAGACCCAGTACTTC.

The rearrangement joins TRBV6-6 to TRBJ2-7, with 7 bases matching TRBD2. Germline assignment: CDR1 MNHNY and CDR2 SVGAGI (reference sequence). This CDR3 is 15 amino acids long. Trimming cost V 7 bases and J 1 base; bases outside gene matches: 10. The CDR3 loop is CASKFLAGLSYEQYF. The CDR3 DNA reads TGTGCCAGCAAATTCTTAGCGGGCCTATCCTACGAGCAGTACTTC.

A few counts support this clone. The chain combines TRBV5-6 with TRBJ2-1; TRBD2 matches 8 bases. The CDR3 totals 15 residues. CDR1 and CDR2 from the germline V gene are SGHDT and YYEEEE. Trimming at V came to 2 bases and at J to 7 bases, leaving 8 bases not matched to a gene. The CDR3 DNA reads as TGTGCCAGCAGCTTTGTCAGCGGGAGAGGGAATGAGCAGTTCTTC. Its translation: CASSFVSGRGNEQFF.

Only one count was recorded for this clone. The J gene is TRBJ1-2, the V gene TRBV10-3; D is uncertain. The CDR3 runs 12 residues. V gave up 4 bases and J gave up 7 bases, with 10 bases separating them. Germline-derived CDR1 and CDR2 are ENHRY and SYGVKD. The CDR3 bases are TGTGCCATCAGTGCAAGGGAGGGTGGCTACACCTTC. Translating gives CAISAREGGYTF.

The gene calls are TRBV28 and TRBJ1-1; TRBD1 is a possible D gene (5 bases). Germline lookup yields CDR1 MDHEN and CDR2 SYDVKM. The CDR3 contains 13 residues. V lost 7 bases and J lost 1, with 10 bases in between. The CDR3 nucleotides read TGTGCCAGCAAACTGGGGGGGAACACTGAAGCTTTCTTT. Its translation: CASKLGGNTEAFF.

The chain combines TRBV2 with TRBJ2-7; no firm D call. The germline V and J ends were trimmed by 4 bases and 5 bases, with 9 bases remaining between them. Germline-derived CDR1 and CDR2 are SNHLY and FYNNEI. The CDR3 totals 12 residues. CDR3 residues: CASSASPDEQYF. The DNA of the CDR3 is TGTGCCAGCAGTGCTTCCCCGGACGAGCAGTACTTC. The variable domain in full, completed from reference TRBV2 and TRBJ2-7, reads EPEVTQTPSHQVTQMGQEVILRCVPISNHLYFYWYRQILGQKVEFLVSFYNNEISEKSEIFDDQFSVERPDGSNFTLKIRSTKLEDSAMYFCASSASPDEQYFGPGTRLTVT.

The chain recombines TRBV19 with TRBJ2-7; D might be TRBD2 (6 bases). Germline V lookup: CDR1 LNHDA, CDR2 SQIVND (reference sequence). The CDR3 extends over 14 amino acids. Trimming shortened V by 3 bases and J by 3 bases, and 12 bases separated the two germline ends. The CDR3 DNA sequence: TGTGCCAGTAGTATTGGCGGGACGAACTACGAGCAGTACTTC. Residues: CASSIGGTNYEQYF.

The rearrangement links TRBV4-3 to TRBJ2-2, with TRBD2 matching 13 bases. This CDR3 contains 18 residues. With V trimmed by 1 base and J by 5 bases, 7 bases remained unmatched. Germline CDR1 and CDR2: LGHNA and YSLEER. CDR3: CASSQGLAGGLGTGELFF. The CDR3 DNA reads TGCGCCAGCAGCCAAGGACTAGCGGGGGGTCTAGGGACCGGGGAGCTGTTTTTT.

The chain employs TRBV4-1 and TRBJ1-4; the D is unclear. Trimming cost V 0 bases and J 0 bases, with 14 bases left between them. The CDR3 is made up of 18 amino acids. The germline CDR1 and CDR2 sequences are MGHRA and YSYEKL. The CDR3, as DNA: TGCGCCAGCAGCCAAGAAGGGTTGGGAGGCGCAACTAATGAAAAACTGTTTTTT. Translation gives CASSQEGLGGATNEKLFF.

V and J are TRBV28 and TRBJ2-3; D is undetermined. V shed 1 base and J shed 6 bases, with 14 bases lying between them. This CDR3 is built from 15 residues. Germline V CDR1 and CDR2: MDHEN, SYDVKM. CDR3 in amino acids: CASSLSGRFRDTQYF. In nucleotides, the CDR3 is TGTGCCAGCAGTTTATCAGGCAGGTTCAGGGATACGCAGTATTTT.

The rearrangement joins TRBV21-1 to TRBJ1-2; the table assigns TRBD1, which was not confirmed against the DNA. TRBV21-1 is assigned pseudogene status. The CDR3 loop spans 11 amino acids. The CDR3 loop is CATLRGHGYTF. CDR3 sequence (DNA): TGTGCCACGCTTAGGGGACACGGCTACACCTTC.

This chain uses TRBV28 with TRBJ1-1; TRBD1 might be the D (5 bases). Trimming pared 5 bases from V and 11 bases from J, leaving 27 bases between. This CDR3 is 16 amino acids long. Germline V gene lookup returns CDR1 MDHEN and CDR2 SYDVKM. CDR3 protein: CASSPPGEGLFSGAFF. In nucleotides, the CDR3 is TGTGCCAGCAGTCCCCCCGGGGAGGGACTTTTTAGTGGGGCTTTCTTT.

This clone was seen a few times. This rearrangement joins TRBV11-2 to TRBJ2-7, with 9 positions matching TRBD2. The V segment lost 5 bases and the J segment 6 bases; nucleotides outside the gene matches: 11. The CDR3 extends over 15 amino acids. Germline CDR1 reads SGHAT; CDR2 reads FQNNGV. CDR3 sequence: CASSPTLAGKSEQYF. For the CDR3, the DNA is TGTGCCAGCAGCCCAACCCTAGCGGGAAAGAGCGAGCAGTACTTC.

For the CDR3, the DNA is TGCGCCAGCAGCCTCGGGGTGGATACATACGAGCAGTACTTC. Translation gives CASSLGVDTYEQYF. This chain uses TRBV5-1 with TRBJ2-7, with D perhaps TRBD2 (5 bases). The CDR3 covers 14 residues. Germline lookup yields CDR1 SGHRS and CDR2 YFSETQ. Between the trimmed V and J ends, which lost 4 bases and 4 bases, there was a span of 15 bases.

The V call is TRBV4-1, the J call TRBJ1-4, with D perhaps matching TRBD1 (6 bases). This CDR3 comprises 17 residues. Deletions cut 3 bases from V and 4 bases from J, with 18 bases between. Germline V gene lookup returns CDR1 MGHRA and CDR2 YSYEKL. The CDR3 region is CASSHRSGERDNEKLFF. CDR3 DNA: TGCGCCAGCAGCCACCGTTCAGGGGAAAGAGATAATGAAAAACTGTTTTTT.

This clone appeared once. This sequence joins TRBV6-5 and TRBJ1-1; D may be TRBD1 (6 bases). Trimming stripped 7 bases from V and 1 base from J, with 13 bases between. Germline V gene data show CDR1 as MNHEY and CDR2 as SVGAGI. The CDR3 loop spans 14 amino acids. The CDR3 loop is CASTPLQGNTEAFF. The CDR3, as DNA: TGTGCCAGCACTCCCCTACAGGGGAACACTGAAGCTTTCTTT.

The chain combines TRBV4-1 with TRBJ2-7; 10 bases map to TRBD2. CDR1 MGHRA and CDR2 YSYEKL come from the germline V gene. This CDR3 has 14 amino acids. V lost 4 bases and J lost 3; bases outside the gene matches: 3. The CDR3 region is CASSRTSGVYEQYF. CDR3 sequence (DNA): TGCGCCAGCAGCCGCACTAGCGGGGTCTACGAGCAGTACTTC.

V gene TRBV30 combines with J gene TRBJ2-7; the D gene is possibly TRBD2 (5 bases). CDR3 length equals 14 residues. Looked up from germline, CDR1 is GTSNPN and CDR2 is SVGIG (reference sequence). With 4 bases removed from V and 7 bases from J, the gap between germline ends came to 20 bases. This CDR3 reads CAWMLPGLAGEQYF. The CDR3, as DNA: TGTGCCTGGATGTTACCCGGACTGGCCGGGGAGCAGTACTTC. Looking up the rest from reference TRBV30 and TRBJ2-7 gives the full variable domain: SQTIHQWPATLVQPVGSPLSLECTVEGTSNPNLYWYRQAAGRGLQLLFYSVGIGQISSEVPQNLSASRPQDRQFILSSKKLLLSDSGFYLCAWMLPGLAGEQYFGPGTRLTVT.

The V and J genes are TRBV2 and TRBJ2-1, with D maybe TRBD1 (5 bases). The CDR3 covers 15 residues. Germline lookup yields CDR1 SNHLY and CDR2 FYNNEI. The ends were cut back, 3 bases at V and 1 base at J, with 10 bases in the middle. CDR3 DNA: TGTGCCAGCAGTGATCCAGGGAATTCCTACAATGAGCAGTTCTTC. Its protein is CASSDPGNSYNEQFF.

The chain employs TRBV6-5 and TRBJ1-1; perhaps TRBD1 as D (5 bases). V was clipped by 6 bases and J by 6 bases, with 11 bases between them. This CDR3 has 12 amino acids. Germline CDR1 and CDR2: MNHEY and SVGAGI. The CDR3 nucleotides read TGTGCCAGCAGCCTCCGGGGGGCTGAAGCTTTCTTT. Its protein is CASSLRGAEAFF.

The V and J genes are TRBV5-1 and TRBJ2-1; a possible D gene is TRBD2 (6 bases). The CDR3 spans 12 residues. Germline V gene sequence: CDR1 SGHRS, CDR2 YFSETQ. V was trimmed by 0 bases and J by 8 bases, leaving 6 bases between them. The CDR3 region is CASSLVADEQFF. The CDR3 DNA follows: TGCGCCAGCAGCTTGGTAGCGGATGAGCAGTTCTTC.

This clone has only a few counts. The chain couples TRBV2 to TRBJ1-5, with 7 positions matching TRBD1. Germline CDR1 reads SNHLY; CDR2 reads FYNNEI. The V segment lost 6 bases and the J segment 3 bases; nucleotides outside the gene matches: 8. The CDR3 contains 15 residues. The CDR3 bases are TGTGCCAGCAGGACAGGGTCCCTCGACAATCAGCCCCAGCATTTT. It yields the protein CASRTGSLDNQPQHF. The full variable domain, in which reference TRBV2 and TRBJ1-5 provide the parts outside the CDR3, is EPEVTQTPSHQVTQMGQEVILRCVPISNHLYFYWYRQILGQKVEFLVSFYNNEISEKSEIFDDQFSVERPDGSNFTLKIRSTKLEDSAMYFCASRTGSLDNQPQHFGDGTRLSIL.

The J gene is TRBJ2-7, the V gene TRBV7-2; TRBD1 agrees at 12 bases. Trimming cost V 4 bases and J 7 bases; bases outside gene matches: 11. Looked up from germline, CDR1 is SGHTA and CDR2 is FQGNSA. The CDR3 is made up of 16 amino acids. CDR3 coding DNA: TGTGCCAGCAGCTCCGCCCCGGGACAGGGGGCTGGGGAGCAGTACTTC. This codes for CASSSAPGQGAGEQYF.

This rearrangement joins TRBV25-1 to TRBJ1-5; TRBD1 matches at 9 bases. Per germline, CDR1 MGHDK and CDR2 SYGVNS. V lost 5 bases, J lost 2 bases, and 1 base stayed unmatched. The CDR3 extends over 14 amino acids. CDR3 bases: TGTGCCAGCAGTACAGGGGGCGGCAATCAGCCCCAGCATTTT. It translates to CASSTGGGNQPQHF. The complete variable domain, with remaining parts taken from reference TRBV25-1 and TRBJ1-5, reads EADIYQTPRYLVIGTGKKITLECSQTMGHDKMYWYQQDPGMELHLIHYSYGVNSTEKGDLSSESTVSRIRTEHFPLTLESARPSHTSQYLCASSTGGGNQPQHFGDGTRLSIL.